This T cell receptor beta chain stems from a study of type 1 and type 2 diabetes patients. Study observations and caveats: Type 2 diabetes repertoires were more diverse than type 1 diabetes repertoires. Unmatched age and gender across groups might bias interpretation.

About this clonotype: What it binds is not known.

PCR was run on genomic DNA. Multiplex PCR with 30 forward and 13 reverse primers amplified the TCR beta CDR3. In TCRdb, the multiplex PCR reads were re-called with MiXCR into one record per CDR3 protein. The top ten hold roughly 13% of the sample, which has about 250,000 distinct CDR3 sequences, approximately 50% seen once. Sequenced: peripheral blood mononuclear cells (PBMCs). This TCR was sampled from a man younger than 35 with type 2 diabetes.

The CDR3 loop is CASSERGRTSYNEQFF. CDR3 nucleotide sequence: TGTGCCAGCAGTGAACGCGGAAGGACATCCTACAATGAGCAGTTCTTC. V and J are TRBV6-1 and TRBJ2-1, with a tentative D call TRBD1 (5 bases). Looked up from germline, CDR1 is MNHNS and CDR2 is SASEGT. The CDR3 has 16 amino acids. Trimming removed 2 bases at V and 1 base at J, with 12 bases between.